Presented here are 8 T cell receptor beta chains from one specimen sequenced in a study of CXCR3-negative and CXCR3-positive naive CD8 T cells. The libraries of TRB cDNA were prepared using 5' RACE with UMI labels. TCRdb re-called the 5' RACE reads; one entry per CDR3 protein, DNA not given. The listing contains under 75,000 distinct CDR3 sequences. Sample: naive CXCR3- CD8+ T cells from blood. Stated subset: CD45RO-CCR7+CD27+CD95- naive CD8+ T cells lacking CXCR3 (TNR3-). These receptors originate from a human donor in good health. Some clones in this sample may be carry-over from other donors' samples.

The chain recombines TRBV29-1 with TRBJ1-2; TCRdb indicates TRBD1, and absent DNA this call remains unverified. Per the germline V gene, CDR1 is SQVTM and CDR2 is ANQGSEA. The length of the CDR3 is 14 residues. CDR3 protein: CSVDGQDSLYGYTF.

This chain joins TRBV14 and TRBJ2-2; the TRBD2 assignment by TCRdb is unverifiable without DNA. This CDR3 spans 14 amino acids. Germline-derived CDR1 and CDR2 are SGHDN and FVKESK. The CDR3 spells CASSLWPNTGELFF.

The rearrangement joins TRBV11-2 to TRBJ2-3; TCRdb lists TRBD1, though no DNA is available to test this call. The CDR3 runs to 14 residues. The germline CDR1 and CDR2 sequences are SGHAT and FQNNGV. The CDR3 spells CASSFGGSTDTQYF. Together with reference TRBV11-2 and TRBJ2-3, the CDR3 gives the full variable domain: EAGVAQSPRYKIIEKRQSVAFWCNPISGHATLYWYQQILGQGPKLLIQFQNNGVVDDSQLPKDRFSAERLKGVDSTLKIQPAKLEDSAVYLCASSFGGSTDTQYFGPGTRLTVL.

CDR3 amino acids: CASSFDTNNQPQHF. V and J are TRBV12-3 or TRBV12-4 and TRBJ1-5. The CDR3 length is 14 residues.

CDR3 region: CASSEGTGGTYEQYF. The rearrangement joins TRBV6-1 to TRBJ2-7; lacking DNA, the TRBD1 call made by TCRdb goes unchecked. The CDR3 spans 15 residues. Germline V gives CDR1 MNHNS, CDR2 SASEGT.

CDR3: CASSEEGPALHTQYF. The chain has TRBV6-4 and TRBJ2-3; TCRdb calls TRBD2, which cannot be checked without DNA. The CDR3 spans 15 residues. Per germline, CDR1 MRHNA and CDR2 SNTAGT.

This sequence joins TRBV5-5 and TRBJ2-4; TCRdb's D gene call, TRBD1, goes unchecked for lack of DNA. The CDR3 length is 17 residues. Germline loops: CDR1 SGHKS, CDR2 YYEKEE (reference sequence). Here the CDR3 reads CASSLYGQEESKNIQYF.

The chain combines TRBV5-5 with TRBJ1-1; there is no DNA to check the TCRdb D call of TRBD1. Germline CDR1 and CDR2: SGHKS and YYEKEE (reference sequence). The CDR3 has 13 amino acids. The CDR3 region is CASSYRGNTEAFF.